Presented here are 31 T cell receptor beta chains from one specimen sequenced in a study of blood T cell repertoires in COVID-19 (dated by TCRdb to the early 2020s). Library creation used the immunoSEQ multiplex PCR assay. TCRdb holds this immuneACCESS table with in-frame rearrangements only. Some clones are missing; in checked studies, unresolved V genes explain under half, and the rest has no known cause. The sample has just over 150,000 clones on record, roughly 82% of them singletons. The top ten clonotypes cover 7% of the sample. The sequencing input was peripheral blood. These receptors all stem from a woman aged 35 to 49 with COVID-19, enrolled during active disease.

This clone was seen many times. The chain couples TRBV6-1 to TRBJ1-2, with TRBD1 matching 7 bases. With 4 bases clipped from V and 5 bases from J, the junction kept 13 bases outside the gene matches. CDR3 length: 16 amino acids. Germline V lookup: CDR1 MNHNS, CDR2 SASEGT. This CDR3 is CASSGNDRARGYGYTF. The CDR3 bases are TGTGCCAGCAGTGGAAATGACAGGGCCAGAGGGTATGGCTACACCTTC.

The chain links TRBV6-5 to TRBJ1-2, with 7 bases fitting TRBD1. There are 13 residues in the CDR3. The V and J ends lost 5 bases and 4 bases, in that order; junction bases with no gene match: 4. Germline V gives CDR1 MNHEY, CDR2 SVGAGI. CDR3 DNA: TGTGCCAGCAGTCAACAGGGGAGCTATGGCTACACCTTC. It encodes CASSQQGSYGYTF.

This clone was observed at least ten times. The chain is built from TRBV18 and TRBJ1-2, with D possibly being TRBD1 (5 bases). Germline V gene data show CDR1 as KGHSH and CDR2 as LQKENI. This CDR3 contains 16 residues. Trimming pared 6 bases from V and 3 bases from J, leaving 20 bases between. CDR3 sequence (DNA): TGTGCCAGCTCCCCCGTTGGTGGCAGGGCGGACTATGGCTACACCTTC. Its protein is CASSPVGGRADYGYTF. Based on the CDR3 plus reference TRBV18 and TRBJ1-2, the full variable domain is NAGVMQNPRHLVRRRGQEARLRCSPMKGHSHVYWYRQLPEEGLKFMVYLQKENIIDESGMPKERFSAEFPKEGPSILRIQQVVRGDSAAYFCASSPVGGRADYGYTFGSGTRLTVV.

This clone has more than one count but fewer than ten. The rearrangement joins TRBV5-8 to TRBJ2-3; D possibly corresponds to TRBD2 (6 bases). Trimming pared 0 bases from V and 0 bases from J, leaving 14 bases between. Germline V CDR1 and CDR2: SGHTS, YDEGEE. The CDR3 is 17 amino acids. The CDR3 nucleotides are TGTGCCAGCAGCTTGGTTTCGCGGGACGGAAGCACAGATACGCAGTATTTT. It yields the protein CASSLVSRDGSTDTQYF.

The rearrangement uses TRBV10-2 and TRBJ2-3; 9 bases line up with TRBD2. Germline-derived CDR1 and CDR2 are WSHSY and SAAADI. V trimming: 5 bases; J trimming: 5 bases; junction bases outside the gene matches: 17. This CDR3 contains 18 residues. The CDR3 protein is CASSRIGVAGVWGDTQYF. The CDR3 coding sequence is TGCGCCAGCAGTAGGATTGGGGTAGCGGGAGTGTGGGGAGATACGCAGTATTTT.

The V call is TRBV6-6, the J call TRBJ1-6, with D hard to call. Germline loops: CDR1 MNHNY, CDR2 SVGAGI (reference sequence). V was trimmed by 6 bases and J by 12 bases, leaving 15 bases between them. This CDR3 has 13 amino acids. The CDR3 reads CASREADYQPLHF. CDR3 bases: TGTGCCAGCAGGGAGGCGGATTATCAACCCCTCCACTTT.

This chain uses TRBV5-1 with TRBJ1-3; D not certain. The CDR3 loop spans 14 amino acids. V lost 0 bases, J lost 2 bases, and 6 bases lay in between. Germline V gene data show CDR1 as SGHRS and CDR2 as YFSETQ. The CDR3 sequence is CASSLGGPGNTIYF. The DNA of the CDR3 is TGCGCCAGCAGCTTGGGAGGTCCTGGAAACACCATATATTTT.

This rearrangement joins TRBV4-1 to TRBJ2-2; 7 nucleotides line up with TRBD2. The CDR3 loop spans 15 amino acids. Germline V CDR1 and CDR2: MGHRA, YSYEKL. The trim removed 3 bases at V and 4 bases at J, leaving 5 bases unmatched. This CDR3 reads CASSHRSGRTGELFF. The CDR3 DNA reads TGCGCCAGCAGCCATCGTAGCGGGCGCACCGGGGAGCTGTTTTTT.

The chain has TRBV25-1 and TRBJ1-6; the match to TRBD1 covers 11 bases. Looked up from germline, CDR1 is MGHDK and CDR2 is SYGVNS. The CDR3 spans 15 residues. V was pared by 3 bases and J by 10 bases, with 5 bases of the junction left unmatched. The CDR3 sequence: CASSEGTGGGSPLHF. In DNA form, the CDR3 reads TGTGCCAGCAGTGAGGGGACAGGGGGAGGCTCACCCCTCCACTTT.

The CDR3 bases are TGTGCCAGCAGTCCCCTGGGGCCGAGCTCCTACGAGCAGTACTTC. The encoded protein is CASSPLGPSSYEQYF. This sequence joins TRBV28 and TRBJ2-7, with a weak D call TRBD1 (5 bases). The CDR3 is made up of 15 amino acids. Per germline, CDR1 MDHEN and CDR2 SYDVKM. Trimming pared 5 bases from V and 0 bases from J, leaving 14 bases between.

The rearrangement joins TRBV24-1 to TRBJ2-6; 7 bases are a match to TRBD1. This CDR3 spans 17 amino acids. J was trimmed by 0 bases and V by 4 bases; bases with no gene match: 5. Looked up from germline, CDR1 is KGHDR and CDR2 is SFDVKD. CDR3 in DNA: TGTGCCACCAGTGACCGGGACAGCAACTCTGGGGCCAACGTCCTGACTTTC. Its protein product is CATSDRDSNSGANVLTF.

The CDR3 here is CAHQQSAGLSSEAFF. The CDR3 coding sequence is TGTGCCCACCAGCAGTCGGCAGGGCTGTCTTCTGAAGCTTTCTTT. The V and J genes are TRBV6-6 and TRBJ1-1, with D possibly being TRBD1 (5 bases). The germline V gene has CDR1 MNHNY and CDR2 SVGAGI (reference sequence). The length of the CDR3 is 15 residues. The ends were cut back, 11 bases at V and 6 bases at J, with 25 bases in the middle.

The V gene is TRBV27, the J gene TRBJ2-3, with TRBD1 identical over 9 bases. V was clipped by 2 bases and J by 3 bases; unmatched bases: 6. The CDR3 length is 16 residues. Germline V gene data show CDR1 as MNHEY and CDR2 as SMNVEV (reference sequence). Here the CDR3 DNA reads TGTGCCAGCAGTTTACAAACAGGGGGCGCGACAGATACGCAGTATTTT. This encodes CASSLQTGGATDTQYF.

In the case of this clone: Other nucleotide sequences from this sample produce the same CDR3. This rearrangement joins TRBV6-5 to TRBJ1-2; D perhaps matches TRBD1 (6 bases). CDR3 length: 12 residues. Trimming stripped 5 bases from V and 2 bases from J, with 6 bases between. From germline, CDR1 is MNHEY and CDR2 SVGAGI. Here the CDR3 DNA reads TGTGCCAGCAGTCAGGGGAACTATGGCTACACCTTC. Translated, it gives CASSQGNYGYTF.

V usage is TRBV9 and J usage is TRBJ2-1, with 7 bases that match TRBD2. V shed 0 bases, J shed 7 bases, and the junction held 7 bases outside the gene matches. CDR1 is SGDLS and CDR2 is YYNGEE in the germline V gene. The CDR3 totals 15 residues. The CDR3 is CASSVGRTSINEQFF. The DNA for the CDR3 is TGTGCCAGCAGCGTAGGTCGGACTAGTATTAATGAGCAGTTCTTC.

V usage is TRBV5-1 and J usage is TRBJ1-4; 7 bases fit TRBD1. Germline V gene sequence: CDR1 SGHRS, CDR2 YFSETQ. The CDR3 length is 15 residues. With V trimmed by 4 bases and J by 7 bases, 10 bases remained unmatched. CDR3 DNA sequence: TGCGCCAGCAGCCGATCCGGGACAGAGATTGAAAAACTGTTTTTT. This encodes CASSRSGTEIEKLFF.

The V gene is TRBV9, the J gene TRBJ1-6, with D maybe TRBD1 (5 bases). Trimming pared 0 bases from V and 10 bases from J, leaving 11 bases between. Per germline, CDR1 SGDLS and CDR2 YYNGEE. CDR3 length equals 14 residues. CDR3 coding DNA: TGTGCCAGCAGCGTAGTTCAGGGAGGATCACCCCTCCACTTT. As protein: CASSVVQGGSPLHF.

CDR3 bases: TGTGCCAGCAGTCACACAACAGGTGAAATATTGAACACTGAAGCTTTCTTT. Translation gives CASSHTTGEILNTEAFF. The rearrangement uses TRBV7-2 and TRBJ1-1; D may be TRBD1 (5 bases). The length of the CDR3 is 17 residues. The germline V gene encodes CDR1 SGHTA and CDR2 FQGNSA. The germline V and J ends were trimmed by 6 bases and 0 bases, with 20 bases remaining between them.

The rearrangement links TRBV7-2 to TRBJ2-4; possibly TRBD2 for D (5 bases). V lost 2 bases, J lost 5 bases, and 13 bases lay in between. CDR3 length: 15 residues. In germline, CDR1 is SGHTA, CDR2 FQGNSA. CDR3 protein: CASSLLGSGQNIQYF. The CDR3 nucleotides read TGTGCCAGCAGCTTATTGGGGAGCGGTCAAAACATTCAGTACTTC.

The chain uses TRBV9 and TRBJ2-3; no definite D call. From germline, CDR1 is SGDLS and CDR2 YYNGEE. This CDR3 contains 14 residues. Trimming removed 4 bases at V and 2 bases at J, with 11 bases between. DNA for the CDR3: TGTGCCAGCAGCCCCGGTCCCTACACAGATACGCAGTATTTT. Amino acids: CASSPGPYTDTQYF.

The chain recombines TRBV30 with TRBJ2-5; a weak D match, TRBD2 (5 bases). With 4 bases removed from V and 2 bases from J, the gap between germline ends came to 11 bases. The CDR3 is 13 amino acids. In germline, CDR1 is GTSNPN, CDR2 SVGIG (reference sequence). CDR3 region: CAWISGGQETQYF. The DNA of the CDR3 is TGTGCCTGGATAAGTGGCGGGCAAGAGACCCAGTACTTC.

The V gene is TRBV4-1, the J gene TRBJ1-5, with D perhaps TRBD1 (5 bases). Trimming shortened V by 4 bases and J by 2 bases, and 9 bases separated the two germline ends. The CDR3 extends over 14 amino acids. CDR1 is MGHRA and CDR2 is YSYEKL in the germline V gene. Here the CDR3 DNA reads TGCGCCAGCAGCCGGAGGGACGGCAATCAGCCCCAGCATTTT. It encodes CASSRRDGNQPQHF.

The chain couples TRBV27 to TRBJ2-7; 10 bases map to TRBD2. The CDR3 consists of 15 residues. J gave up 0 bases and V 7 bases, and 6 bases lay outside the gene matches. Germline CDR1 MNHEY, CDR2 SMNVEV (reference sequence). The CDR3 reads CASKIGLADSYEQYF. In nucleotides, the CDR3 is TGTGCCAGCAAAATCGGACTAGCGGACTCCTACGAGCAGTACTTC.

The V call is TRBV3-1 (or the pseudogene TRBV3-2), the J call TRBJ1-6; D remains unclear. This CDR3 is 15 amino acids long. Germline CDR1 LGHDT, CDR2 YNNKEL (reference sequence). Trimming took off 4 bases at V and 0 bases at J, with 7 bases between the two ends. CDR3: CASSPSSSYNSPLHF. The CDR3 DNA follows: TGTGCCAGCAGCCCCTCGAGCTCCTATAATTCACCCCTCCACTTT.

This rearrangement joins TRBV4-2 to TRBJ2-5; D is unclear. V was cut by 0 bases and J by 3 bases, with 8 bases left in between. This CDR3 region has 14 residues. Per the germline V gene, CDR1 is LGHNA and CDR2 is YNFKEQ. The CDR3 sequence: CASSQDTVEETQYF. CDR3 in DNA: TGTGCCAGCAGCCAAGATACGGTGGAAGAGACCCAGTACTTC.

This clone was counted a single time. The genes are TRBV27 and TRBJ2-1; TRBD1 agrees at 7 bases. The CDR3 totals 14 residues. Germline assignment: CDR1 MNHEY and CDR2 SMNVEV (reference sequence). V dropped 5 bases and J dropped 5; count of bases not matched to a gene: 6. CDR3 amino acids: CASSIGTAHNEQFF. For the CDR3, the DNA is TGTGCCAGCAGTATCGGGACAGCACACAATGAGCAGTTCTTC.

The chain uses TRBV2 and TRBJ2-5, with 11 nucleotides matching TRBD2. The CDR3 sequence is 17 residues long. Germline CDR1 is SNHLY and CDR2 is FYNNEI. V dropped 7 bases and J dropped 3; count of bases not matched to a gene: 13. For the CDR3, the DNA is TGTGCCAGCACCATCGGGACTAGCGGACCTGAAGAAGAGACCCAGTACTTC. Residues: CASTIGTSGPEEETQYF.

The CDR3 sequence: CASTNKTGEDYNSPLHF. CDR3 DNA sequence: TGTGCCAGCACCAATAAAACAGGGGAGGACTATAATTCACCCCTCCACTTT. J is TRBJ1-6 and V is TRBV27, with 7 bases that match TRBD1. Germline lookup yields CDR1 MNHEY and CDR2 SMNVEV (reference sequence). The V gene end was trimmed by 7 bases and the J gene end by 3 bases; junction bases not matched to a gene: 12. CDR3 length: 17 residues.

This clone was seen only once. The rearrangement joins TRBV19 to TRBJ2-3; D remains ambiguous. Germline CDR1 reads LNHDA; CDR2 reads SQIVND (reference sequence). Between the trimmed V and J ends, which lost 7 bases and 2 bases, there was a span of 10 bases. CDR3 length: 13 residues. The CDR3 bases are TGTGCCAGTAAAGGAGTAGTCACAGATACGCAGTATTTT. Amino acids: CASKGVVTDTQYF.

The genes are TRBV13 and TRBJ1-4; D remains unclear. Germline loops: CDR1 PRHDT, CDR2 FYEKMQ (reference sequence). This CDR3 comprises 15 residues. The V and J ends lost 3 bases and 2 bases respectively, with 10 bases between them. The CDR3, as DNA: TGTGCCAGCAGCTTGATGGGAGCGACTAATGAAAAACTGTTTTTT. It specifies CASSLMGATNEKLFF.

V and J are TRBV9 and TRBJ2-5, with 11 bases that match TRBD2. Germline CDR1 and CDR2: SGDLS and YYNGEE. Unmatched junction bases numbered 7, after V lost 4 bases and J lost 2 bases. This CDR3 region has 16 residues. The CDR3 coding sequence is TGTGCCAGCAGCCTTAGGGGACTAGCGGCTCAAGAGACCCAGTACTTC. It yields the protein CASSLRGLAAQETQYF.